This TCR beta chain was documented in a study of CD4+ T cells in melanoma. Regarding this clone: Its antigen is not identified.

Study-wide findings and caveats: Neoantigen-specific CD4+ T cells in melanoma reportedly had diverse differentiation states. CD8+ T cell, macrophage and B cell function reportedly correlated with neoantigen-specific CD4+ T cells.

V was pared by 6 bases and J by 3 bases, with 16 bases between. The CDR3 runs 15 residues. Germline CDR1 and CDR2: SNHLY and FYNNEI. Sequencing used immunoSEQ multiplex PCR; TCRdb keeps in-frame clones, though not all of them. The profile shows about 15,000 clones, 63% of them singletons. The specimen sequenced was cells from a culture (not recorded whether cultured in vitro). The sequence derives from a human donor with melanoma. The chain couples TRBV2 to TRBJ2-3; maybe TRBD2 (7 bases). CDR3 loop: CASRGGGGRTDTQYF. In nucleotides, the CDR3 is TGTGCCAGCAGGGGAGGGGGGGGCCGGACAGATACGCAGTATTTT.